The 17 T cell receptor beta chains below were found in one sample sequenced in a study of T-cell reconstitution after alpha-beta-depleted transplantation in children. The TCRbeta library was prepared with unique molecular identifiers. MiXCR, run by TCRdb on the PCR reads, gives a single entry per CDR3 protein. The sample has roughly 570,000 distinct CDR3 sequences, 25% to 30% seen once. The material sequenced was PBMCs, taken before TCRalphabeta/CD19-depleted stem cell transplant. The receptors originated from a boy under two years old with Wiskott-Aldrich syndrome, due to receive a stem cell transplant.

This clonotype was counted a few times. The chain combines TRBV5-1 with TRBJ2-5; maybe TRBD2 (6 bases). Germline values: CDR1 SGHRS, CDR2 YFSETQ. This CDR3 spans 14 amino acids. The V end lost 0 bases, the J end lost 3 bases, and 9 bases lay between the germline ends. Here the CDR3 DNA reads TGCGCCAGCAGCTTGGGACTAGTCGAAGAGACCCAGTACTTC. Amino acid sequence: CASSLGLVEETQYF. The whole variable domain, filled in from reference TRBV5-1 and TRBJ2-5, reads KAGVTQTPRYLIKTRGQQVTLSCSPISGHRSVSWYQQTPGQGLQFLFEYFSETQRNKGNFPGRFSGRQFSNSRSEMNVSTLELGDSALYLCASSLGLVEETQYFGPGTRLLVL.

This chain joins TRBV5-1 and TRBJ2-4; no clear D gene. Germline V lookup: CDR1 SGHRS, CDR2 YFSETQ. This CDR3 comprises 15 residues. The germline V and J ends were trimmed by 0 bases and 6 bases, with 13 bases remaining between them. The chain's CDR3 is CASSLEVVPLNIQYF. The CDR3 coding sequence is TGCGCCAGCAGCTTGGAGGTGGTACCGTTAAACATTCAGTACTTC.

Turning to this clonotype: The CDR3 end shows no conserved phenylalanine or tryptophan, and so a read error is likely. Here the CDR3 DNA reads TGTGCCAGCAGTGTACACAGGAGCTCCTACGAGCAGTACCTC. This gives the protein CASSVHRSSYEQYL. The chain joins TRBV27 to TRBJ2-7; tentatively, D is TRBD1 (5 bases). CDR1 and CDR2 from the germline V gene are MNHEY and SMNVEV (reference sequence). Trimming shortened V by 5 bases and J by 0 bases, and 11 bases separated the two germline ends. The CDR3 totals 14 residues.

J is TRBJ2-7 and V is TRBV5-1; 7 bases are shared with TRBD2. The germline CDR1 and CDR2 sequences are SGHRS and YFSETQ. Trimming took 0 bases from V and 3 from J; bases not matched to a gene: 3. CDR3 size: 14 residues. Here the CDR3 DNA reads TGCGCCAGCAGCTTGGAACTAGCGAACTACGAGCAGTACTTC. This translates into CASSLELANYEQYF.

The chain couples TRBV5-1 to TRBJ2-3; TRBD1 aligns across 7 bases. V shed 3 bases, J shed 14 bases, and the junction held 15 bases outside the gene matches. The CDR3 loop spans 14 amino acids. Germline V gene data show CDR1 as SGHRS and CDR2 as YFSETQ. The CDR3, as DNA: TGCGCCAGCAGCTCAGGGACAGATCTGGGCACATGGTATTTT. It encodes CASSSGTDLGTWYF. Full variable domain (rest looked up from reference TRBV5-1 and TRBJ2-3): KAGVTQTPRYLIKTRGQQVTLSCSPISGHRSVSWYQQTPGQGLQFLFEYFSETQRNKGNFPGRFSGRQFSNSRSEMNVSTLELGDSALYLCASSSGTDLGTWYFGPGTRLTVL.

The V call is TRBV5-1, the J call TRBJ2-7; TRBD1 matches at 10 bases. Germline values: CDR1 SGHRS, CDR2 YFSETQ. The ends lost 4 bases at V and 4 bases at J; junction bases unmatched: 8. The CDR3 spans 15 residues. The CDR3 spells CASSINRDRGYEQYF. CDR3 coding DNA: TGCGCCAGCAGCATCAACCGGGACAGGGGATACGAGCAGTACTTC. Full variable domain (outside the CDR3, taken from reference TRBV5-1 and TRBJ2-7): KAGVTQTPRYLIKTRGQQVTLSCSPISGHRSVSWYQQTPGQGLQFLFEYFSETQRNKGNFPGRFSGRQFSNSRSEMNVSTLELGDSALYLCASSINRDRGYEQYFGPGTRLTVT.

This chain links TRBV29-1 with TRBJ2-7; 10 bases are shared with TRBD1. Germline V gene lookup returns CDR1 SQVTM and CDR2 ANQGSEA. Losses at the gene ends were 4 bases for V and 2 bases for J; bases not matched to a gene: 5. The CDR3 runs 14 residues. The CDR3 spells CSVAVGTGAYEQYF. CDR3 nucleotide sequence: TGCAGCGTTGCGGTCGGGACAGGGGCCTACGAGCAGTACTTC.

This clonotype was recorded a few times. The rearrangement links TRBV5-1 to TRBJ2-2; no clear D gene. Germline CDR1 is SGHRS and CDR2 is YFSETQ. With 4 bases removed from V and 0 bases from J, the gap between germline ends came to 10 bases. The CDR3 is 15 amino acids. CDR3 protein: CASSQTTANTGELFF. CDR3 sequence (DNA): TGCGCCAGCAGCCAAACGACGGCGAACACCGGGGAGCTGTTTTTT.

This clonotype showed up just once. The CDR3 region has the DNA TGTGCCAGCAGGCGGACAGGGAGGACCGGGGAGCTGTTTTTT. Amino acids: CASRRTGRTGELFF. The gene calls are TRBV12-3 or TRBV12-4 and TRBJ2-2; TRBD1 matches at 8 bases. Trimming at V came to 6 bases and at J to 5 bases, leaving 5 bases not matched to a gene. The CDR3 extends over 14 amino acids.

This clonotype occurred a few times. The CDR3 here is CASSNRGRNTGELFF. The DNA for the CDR3 is TGCGCCAGTTCAAACAGGGGGCGCAACACCGGGGAGCTGTTTTTT. The chain couples TRBV5-1 to TRBJ2-2, with 9 positions matching TRBD1. Germline trimming cut 8 bases from V and 2 bases from J; bases unmatched to any gene: 7. Germline CDR1 and CDR2: SGHRS and YFSETQ. CDR3 length: 15 amino acids.

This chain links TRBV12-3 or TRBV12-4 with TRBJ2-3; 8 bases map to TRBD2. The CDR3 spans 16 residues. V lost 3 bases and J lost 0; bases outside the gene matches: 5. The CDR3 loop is CASSFVLAESTDTQYF. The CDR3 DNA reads TGTGCCAGCAGTTTCGTACTAGCGGAGAGCACAGATACGCAGTATTTT.

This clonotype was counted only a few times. Written as DNA, the CDR3 is TGTGCCAGTAGTTGGAGACTAGCGGGAAACTACGAGCAGTACTTC. This gives the protein CASSWRLAGNYEQYF. The rearrangement joins TRBV19 to TRBJ2-7; 11 positions agree with TRBD2. The CDR3 has 15 residues. Germline CDR1 LNHDA, CDR2 SQIVND (reference sequence). V shed 5 bases and J 3 bases; nucleotides not matched to a gene: 6.

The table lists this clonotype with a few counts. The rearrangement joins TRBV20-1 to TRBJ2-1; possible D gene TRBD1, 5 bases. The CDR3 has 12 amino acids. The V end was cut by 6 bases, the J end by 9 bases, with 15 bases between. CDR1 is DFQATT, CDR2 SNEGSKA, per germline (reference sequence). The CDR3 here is CSAPPRVTEQFF. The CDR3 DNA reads TGCAGTGCCCCCCCCAGGGTGACTGAGCAGTTCTTC.

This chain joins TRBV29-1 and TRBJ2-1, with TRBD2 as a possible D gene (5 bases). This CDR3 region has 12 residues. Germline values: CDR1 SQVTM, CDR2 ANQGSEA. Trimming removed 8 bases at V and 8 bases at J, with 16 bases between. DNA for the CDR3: TGCAGCTCGTCTGGGGAGAGCGATGAGCAGTTCTTC. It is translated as CSSSGESDEQFF.

CDR3 bases: TGTGCCAGCATTACACAGGGGGCGAGTGGCTACACCTTC. Residues: CASITQGASGYTF. The J gene is TRBJ1-2, the V gene TRBV6-5; 9 bases are a match to TRBD1. Per the germline V gene, CDR1 is MNHEY and CDR2 is SVGAGI. J lost 7 bases, V lost 7 bases, and 7 bases had no gene match. This CDR3 comprises 13 residues.

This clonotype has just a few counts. Here the CDR3 reads CATSDSQGFGHQPQHF. CDR3 DNA: TGTGCCACCAGTGATTCCCAGGGTTTTGGGCATCAGCCCCAGCATTTT. V and J are TRBV24-1 and TRBJ1-5, with D possibly being TRBD1 (5 bases). This CDR3 is built from 16 residues. The germline V and J ends were trimmed by 2 bases and 5 bases, with 15 bases remaining between them. Germline values: CDR1 KGHDR, CDR2 SFDVKD.

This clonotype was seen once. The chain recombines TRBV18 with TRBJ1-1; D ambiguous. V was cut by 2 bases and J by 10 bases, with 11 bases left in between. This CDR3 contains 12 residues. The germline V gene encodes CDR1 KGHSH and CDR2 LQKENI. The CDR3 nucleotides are TGTGCCAGCTCACCAGGGCCGATAGTAGCTTTCTTT. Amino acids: CASSPGPIVAFF.